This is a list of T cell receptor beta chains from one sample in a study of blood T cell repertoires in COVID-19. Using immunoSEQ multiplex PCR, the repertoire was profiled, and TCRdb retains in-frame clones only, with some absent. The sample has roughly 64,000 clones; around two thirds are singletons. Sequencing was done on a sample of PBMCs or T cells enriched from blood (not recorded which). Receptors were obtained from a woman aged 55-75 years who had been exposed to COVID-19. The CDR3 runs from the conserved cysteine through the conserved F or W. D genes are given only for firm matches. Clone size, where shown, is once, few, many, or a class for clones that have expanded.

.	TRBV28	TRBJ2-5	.	CASSFNRGSGQETQYF	TGTGCCAGCAGTTTTAATCGGGGTTCGGGACAAGAGACCCAGTACTTC
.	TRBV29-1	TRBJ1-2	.	CSVPPQASAGYTF	TGCAGCGTACCCCCCCAGGCATCCGCTGGCTACACCTTC
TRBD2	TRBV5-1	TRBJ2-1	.	CASSLGRELAPYLNEQFF	TGCGCCAGCAGCTTGGGGCGGGAGCTCGCACCCTACCTCAATGAGCAGTTCTTC
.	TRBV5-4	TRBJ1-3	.	CASSLRQEGNTIYF	TGTGCCAGCAGCTTAAGACAGGAGGGAAACACCATATATTTT
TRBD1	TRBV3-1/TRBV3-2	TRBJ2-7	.	CASSRLGGEAYEQYF	TGTGCCAGCAGCCGATTAGGGGGCGAGGCCTACGAGCAGTACTTC
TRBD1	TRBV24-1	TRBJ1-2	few	CATSKGANGYTF	TGTGCCACCAGTAAGGGGGCGAATGGCTACACCTTC
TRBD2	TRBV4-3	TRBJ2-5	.	CASSQRLAGETQYF	TGCGCCAGCAGCCAAAGACTAGCAGGGGAGACCCAGTACTTC
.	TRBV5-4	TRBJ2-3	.	CASSSTGSTDTQYF	TGTGCCAGCAGCTCCACAGGAAGCACAGATACGCAGTATTTT
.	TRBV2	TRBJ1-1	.	CASSTLDSRNTEAFF	TGTGCCAGCAGTACCCTGGACAGCCGGAACACTGAAGCTTTCTTT
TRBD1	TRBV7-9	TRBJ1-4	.	CASSLVDGTGGQKLFF	TGTGCCAGCAGCTTAGTGGATGGGACAGGGGGCCAAAAACTGTTTTTT
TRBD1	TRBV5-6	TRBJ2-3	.	CASSPLPGQRGTDTQYF	TGTGCCAGCAGCCCCCTGCCGGGACAGAGGGGCACAGATACGCAGTATTTT
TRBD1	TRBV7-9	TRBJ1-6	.	CASSLVTGMSSPLHF	TGTGCCAGCAGCCTCGTGACAGGGATGAGTTCACCCCTCCACTTT
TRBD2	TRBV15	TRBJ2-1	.	CATSRDQFSGHNEQFF	TGTGCCACCAGCAGAGATCAGTTTAGCGGGCACAATGAGCAGTTCTTC
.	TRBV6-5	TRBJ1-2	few	CASSPDPTGNYGYTF	TGTGCCAGCAGTCCAGACCCGACTGGGAACTATGGCTACACCTTC
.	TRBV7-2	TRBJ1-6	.	CASSLDGTSVHF	TGTGCCAGCAGCTTAGATGGGACATCCGTCCACTTT
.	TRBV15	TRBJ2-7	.	CATSRDQGYEQYF	TGTGCCACCAGCAGAGATCAGGGCTACGAGCAGTACTTC
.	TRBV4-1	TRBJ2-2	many	CASSQEMRLPGELFF	TGCGCCAGCAGCCAAGAGATGCGCCTCCCAGGGGAGCTGTTTTTT